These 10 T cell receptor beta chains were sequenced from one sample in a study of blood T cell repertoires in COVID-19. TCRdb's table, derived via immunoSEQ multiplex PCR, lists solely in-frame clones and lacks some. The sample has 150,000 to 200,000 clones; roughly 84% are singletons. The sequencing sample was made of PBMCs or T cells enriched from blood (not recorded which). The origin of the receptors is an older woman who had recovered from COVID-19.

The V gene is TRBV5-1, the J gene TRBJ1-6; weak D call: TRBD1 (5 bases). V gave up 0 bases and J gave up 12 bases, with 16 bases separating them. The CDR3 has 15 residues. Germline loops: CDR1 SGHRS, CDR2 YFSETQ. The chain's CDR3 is CASSLGSAGFQPLHF. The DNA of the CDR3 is TGCGCCAGCAGCTTGGGGTCGGCAGGGTTCCAACCCCTCCACTTT.

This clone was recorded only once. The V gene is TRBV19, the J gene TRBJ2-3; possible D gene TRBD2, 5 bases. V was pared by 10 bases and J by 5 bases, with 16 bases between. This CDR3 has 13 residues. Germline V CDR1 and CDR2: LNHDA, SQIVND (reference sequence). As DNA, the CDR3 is TGTGCCACGAGACTAACCTGGGAAGATACGCAGTATTTT. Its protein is CATRLTWEDTQYF.

In DNA form, the CDR3 reads TGCAGCGTTCAGGGACACTCCCACCCTGAGCAGTTCTTC. Its translation is CSVQGHSHPEQFF. The chain recombines TRBV29-1 with TRBJ2-1; tentative D call: TRBD1 (6 bases). The CDR3 contains 13 residues. V shed 5 bases and J shed 9 bases, with 17 bases lying between them. Germline assignment: CDR1 SQVTM and CDR2 ANQGSEA.

As DNA, the CDR3 is TGTGCCAGCAGGCCGGGAAACCTCATGAACACTGAAGCTTTCTTT. This translates into CASRPGNLMNTEAFF. The chain recombines TRBV28 with TRBJ1-1, with D hard to call. The germline V and J ends were trimmed by 6 bases and 0 bases, with 14 bases remaining between them. Germline V gives CDR1 MDHEN, CDR2 SYDVKM. There are 15 residues in the CDR3.

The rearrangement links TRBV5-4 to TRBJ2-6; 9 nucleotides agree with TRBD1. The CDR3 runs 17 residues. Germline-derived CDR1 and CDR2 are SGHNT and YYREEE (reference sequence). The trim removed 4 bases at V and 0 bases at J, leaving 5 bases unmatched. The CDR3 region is CASSTGQGYSGANVLTF. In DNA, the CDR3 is TGTGCCAGCAGCACCGGACAGGGGTACTCTGGGGCCAACGTCCTGACTTTC.

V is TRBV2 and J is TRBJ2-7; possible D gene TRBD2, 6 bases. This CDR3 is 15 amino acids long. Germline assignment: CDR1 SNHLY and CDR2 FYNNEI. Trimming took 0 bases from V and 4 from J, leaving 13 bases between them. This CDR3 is CASSEAGGFGYEQYF. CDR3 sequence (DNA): TGTGCCAGCAGTGAAGCTGGAGGGTTTGGATACGAGCAGTACTTC.

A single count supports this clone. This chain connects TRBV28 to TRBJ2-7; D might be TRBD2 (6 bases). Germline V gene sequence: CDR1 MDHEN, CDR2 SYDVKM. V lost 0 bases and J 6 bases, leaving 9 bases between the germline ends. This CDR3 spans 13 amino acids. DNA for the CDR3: TGTGCCAGCAGTTTATGGCGGGACGGCGAGCAGTACTTC. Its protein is CASSLWRDGEQYF.

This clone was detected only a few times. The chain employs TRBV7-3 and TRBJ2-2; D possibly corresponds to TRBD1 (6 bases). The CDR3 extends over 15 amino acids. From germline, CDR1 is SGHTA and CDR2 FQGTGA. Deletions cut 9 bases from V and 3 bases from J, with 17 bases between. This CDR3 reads CASAPGVGDTGELFF. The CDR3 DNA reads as TGTGCCAGTGCTCCAGGGGTTGGCGACACCGGGGAGCTGTTTTTT.

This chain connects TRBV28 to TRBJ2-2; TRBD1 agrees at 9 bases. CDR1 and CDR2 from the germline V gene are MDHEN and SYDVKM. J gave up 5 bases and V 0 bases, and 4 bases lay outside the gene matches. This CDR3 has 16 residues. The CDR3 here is CASSLWGQGQTGELFF. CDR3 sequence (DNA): TGTGCCAGCAGTTTATGGGGACAGGGTCAGACCGGGGAGCTGTTTTTT. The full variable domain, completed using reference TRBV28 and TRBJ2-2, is DVKVTQSSRYLVKRTGEKVFLECVQDMDHENMFWYRQDPGLGLRLIYFSYDVKMKEKGDIPEGYSVSREKKERFSLILESASTNQTSMYLCASSLWGQGQTGELFFGEGSRLTVL.

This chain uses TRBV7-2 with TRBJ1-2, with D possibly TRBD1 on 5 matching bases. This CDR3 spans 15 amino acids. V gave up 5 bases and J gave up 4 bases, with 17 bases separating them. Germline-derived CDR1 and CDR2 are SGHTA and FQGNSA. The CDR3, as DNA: TGTGCCAGCAGCCCCCTAAGCCAGGGCGGCTATGGCTACACCTTC. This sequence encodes CASSPLSQGGYGYTF.